What follows are 24 T cell receptor beta chains derived from one specimen sequenced in a study of blood T cells in healthy people across ages. A second roughly 7 to 12 cycle PCR used barcoded and J-beta primers. TCRdb independently ran MiXCR on the 5' RACE reads; one entry per CDR3 protein. The sample lists about 900,000 distinct CDR3 sequences; roughly 52% were seen once. Specimen: blood. The receptors here all came from a man between 25 and 39 years old in good health.

This clonotype came up a few times. The chain employs TRBV11-1 and TRBJ2-1, with D possibly matching TRBD2 (6 bases). This CDR3 is 12 amino acids long. Germline CDR1 is SGHAT and CDR2 is FQDESV (reference sequence). Trimming took off 5 bases at V and 9 bases at J, with 11 bases between the two ends. CDR3 sequence: CASSGRGFEQFF. CDR3 bases: TGTGCCAGCAGCGGACGGGGGTTTGAGCAGTTCTTC.

This chain connects TRBV7-9 to TRBJ2-6, with TRBD1 matching over 7 bases. The CDR3 contains 18 residues. Germline CDR1 reads SEHNR; CDR2 reads FQNEAQ (reference sequence). With 5 bases clipped from V and 0 bases from J, the junction kept 10 bases outside the gene matches. The CDR3 region has the DNA TGTGCCAGCAGCCGAACCTATGGGACAGACTCTGGGGCCAACGTCCTGACTTTC. It encodes CASSRTYGTDSGANVLTF.

V usage is TRBV29-1 and J usage is TRBJ1-5; D is ambiguous. The CDR3 extends over 13 amino acids. Per germline, CDR1 SQVTM and CDR2 ANQGSEA. Trimming removed 5 bases at V and 3 bases at J, with 11 bases between. CDR3 sequence reads: CSVQDWDNQPQHF. For the CDR3, the DNA is TGCAGCGTTCAGGACTGGGACAATCAGCCCCAGCATTTT. The full variable domain, in which reference TRBV29-1 and TRBJ1-5 provide the parts outside the CDR3, is SAVISQKPSRDICQRGTSLTIQCQVDSQVTMMFWYRQQPGQSLTLIATANQGSEATYESGFVIDKFPISRPNLTFSTLTVSNMSPEDSSIYLCSVQDWDNQPQHFGDGTRLSIL.

The J gene is TRBJ2-7, the V gene TRBV4-3, with TRBD1 matching over 8 bases. Trimming took 3 bases from V and 5 from J; bases not matched to a gene: 6. Germline V gives CDR1 LGHNA, CDR2 YSLEER. The CDR3 runs to 14 residues. CDR3 amino acids: CASSHGQGSDEQYF. The CDR3 nucleotides read TGCGCCAGCAGCCATGGACAGGGTAGCGACGAGCAGTACTTC.

This chain connects TRBV7-2 to TRBJ1-2; TRBD1 matches at 7 bases. V lost 0 bases, J lost 1 base, and 5 bases stayed unmatched. Germline assignment: CDR1 SGHTA and CDR2 FQGNSA. The CDR3 totals 16 residues. CDR3 coding DNA: TGTGCCAGCAGCTTAGCGTCGACAGGGCTTAACTATGGCTACACCTTC. As protein: CASSLASTGLNYGYTF.

The chain recombines TRBV29-1 with TRBJ2-1; 7 nucleotides align to TRBD2. The germline CDR1 and CDR2 sequences are SQVTM and ANQGSEA. This CDR3 is 15 amino acids long. With 4 bases clipped from V and 6 bases from J, the junction kept 12 bases outside the gene matches. CDR3 DNA sequence: TGCAGCGTTGCATGGGGGGGTCTACCCGTCAATGAGCAGTTCTTC. It encodes CSVAWGGLPVNEQFF.

This clonotype has a handful of counts. V usage is TRBV10-3 and J usage is TRBJ1-2, with a weak D call TRBD1 (5 bases). Germline CDR1 ENHRY, CDR2 SYGVKD. The CDR3 covers 14 residues. Trimming pared 2 bases from V and 4 bases from J, leaving 11 bases between. The CDR3 nucleotides read TGTGCCATCAGTGAGCCGGACACAGGCTATGGCTACACCTTC. Amino acid sequence: CAISEPDTGYGYTF.

Regarding this clonotype: This may be a read error, as it is one base from a much larger clone. The chain employs TRBV7-9 and TRBJ2-3; 12 nucleotides align to TRBD2. This CDR3 contains 16 residues. Germline CDR1 and CDR2: SEHNR and FQNEAQ (reference sequence). The CDR3 region has the DNA TGTGCCGGCAGCTTAGGACTAGCGGGGTACACAGATACGCAGTATTTT. It codes for CAGSLGLAGYTDTQYF. Looking up the rest from reference TRBV7-9 and TRBJ2-3 gives the full variable domain: DTGVSQNPRHKITKRGQNVTFRCDPISEHNRLYWYRQTLGQGPEFLTYFQNEAQLEKSRLLSDRFSAERPKGSFSTLEIQRTEQGDSAMYLCAGSLGLAGYTDTQYFGPGTRLTVL.

The V call is TRBV20-1, the J call TRBJ1-5, with D unresolved. V lost 2 bases to trimming and J lost 0 bases, with 11 bases between them. CDR3 length: 15 amino acids. Per the germline V gene, CDR1 is DFQATT and CDR2 is SNEGSKA (reference sequence). As DNA, the CDR3 is TGCAGTGCTAGATCTGGCGGTCGTAGCAATCAGCCCCAGCATTTT. Protein sequence: CSARSGGRSNQPQHF.

V usage is TRBV3-1 and J usage is TRBJ2-5; no definite D call. The CDR3 totals 14 residues. Trimming left V 2 bases short and J 4 bases short, with 11 bases between. Germline-derived CDR1 and CDR2 are LGHDT and YNNKEL (reference sequence). The CDR3 coding sequence is TGTGCCAGCAGCCAAATCGTGCGGCCAGAGACCCAGTACTTC. It yields the protein CASSQIVRPETQYF.

This clonotype was counted between two and nine times. The chain couples TRBV5-1 to TRBJ2-1; 12 bases line up with TRBD1. The CDR3 totals 15 residues. The V gene end was trimmed by 1 base and the J gene end by 7 bases; junction bases not matched to a gene: 3. Looked up from germline, CDR1 is SGHRS and CDR2 is YFSETQ. The CDR3 DNA is TGCGCCAGCAGCTTGCTGGGACAGGGGGCAAATGAGCAGTTCTTC. It translates to CASSLLGQGANEQFF.

The V call is TRBV28, the J call TRBJ2-3; D is possibly TRBD1 or TRBD2 (5 bases each). Trimming pared 6 bases from V and 2 bases from J, leaving 9 bases between. CDR3 length equals 13 residues. Germline CDR1 and CDR2: MDHEN and SYDVKM. The CDR3 protein is CASRPGTTDTQYF. CDR3 DNA: TGTGCCAGCAGACCGGGGACCACAGATACGCAGTATTTT.

The table lists this clonotype with a few counts. J is TRBJ1-2 and V is TRBV29-1; 7 nucleotides align to TRBD1. Germline-derived CDR1 and CDR2 are SQVTM and ANQGSEA. With 6 bases clipped from V and 4 bases from J, the junction kept 8 bases outside the gene matches. The CDR3 sequence is 13 residues long. CDR3 nucleotide sequence: TGCAGCGTCCAGACAGGGATCAGCTATGGCTACACCTTC. Translating gives CSVQTGISYGYTF.

J is TRBJ1-4 and V is TRBV6-5; D remains unclear. Germline V gene sequence: CDR1 MNHEY, CDR2 SVGAGI. The CDR3 runs to 12 residues. Trimming pared 6 bases from V and 7 bases from J, leaving 9 bases between. The CDR3: CASRGAFEKLFF. CDR3 DNA sequence: TGTGCCAGCAGGGGCGCGTTTGAAAAACTGTTTTTT.

J is TRBJ2-1 and V is TRBV27, with a possible D match to TRBD2 (6 bases). The J call is uncertain, as TRBJ2-7 better fits the DNA end. Germline lookup yields CDR1 MNHEY and CDR2 SMNVEV (reference sequence). CDR3 length: 16 residues. The CDR3: CASSLSPGSSYNEQYF. The CDR3 region has the DNA TGTGCCAGCAGTTTATCGCCCGGGAGCTCCTACAATGAGCAGTACTTC.

This clonotype was seen just once. The chain has TRBV6-6 and TRBJ2-1; D is uncertain. The germline gives CDR1 MNHNY, CDR2 SVGAGI (reference sequence). Trimming removed 7 bases from V and 8 bases from J, with 9 bases in between. This CDR3 is built from 11 residues. CDR3: CASNGRDEQFF. The CDR3, as DNA: TGTGCCAGCAATGGTCGAGATGAGCAGTTCTTC.

This clonotype has ten or more counts. The chain is built from TRBV9 and TRBJ2-3, with D unclear. V lost 3 bases and J 3 bases, leaving 8 bases between the germline ends. The CDR3 has 13 amino acids. Germline V gene data show CDR1 as SGDLS and CDR2 as YYNGEE. The DNA for the CDR3 is TGTGCCAGCAGCGCCTGGGGTACAGATACGCAGTATTTT. This sequence encodes CASSAWGTDTQYF.

Comment on this clonotype: One end of the junction fails to match germline, which may point to a read error. The chain employs TRBV5-1 and TRBJ2-3; 10 nucleotides line up with TRBD1. This CDR3 spans 18 amino acids. The V gene's germline CDR1 is SGHRS and CDR2 YFSETQ. The CDR3 DNA reads TGCACCAGCAGCTTGGCCCTCAATTCGGACAGGGGGACAGATACGCAGTATTTT. Translation gives CTSSLALNSDRGTDTQYF.

CDR3 loop: CASSYSGQGGGGYTF. The CDR3, as DNA: TGTGCCAGCAGTTACTCGGGACAGGGGGGAGGAGGCTACACCTTC. The rearrangement links TRBV6-5 to TRBJ1-2; TRBD1 agrees at 11 bases. This CDR3 is 15 amino acids long. In germline, CDR1 is MNHEY, CDR2 SVGAGI. V was clipped by 0 bases and J by 8 bases; unmatched bases: 5.

This chain links TRBV29-1 with TRBJ2-5; D not resolved. The J call is doubtful: the DNA matches TRBJ2-7 better. Germline CDR1 reads SQVTM; CDR2 reads ANQGSEA. The CDR3 spans 11 residues. The CDR3 loop is CSVTSDYEQYF. The CDR3 DNA reads TGCAGCGTTACGAGCGACTACGAGCAGTACTTC.

The genes are TRBV6-5 and TRBJ1-1; D gene ambiguous. Germline V gene sequence: CDR1 MNHEY, CDR2 SVGAGI. V gave up 6 bases and J gave up 8 bases, with 16 bases separating them. The CDR3 consists of 13 residues. The DNA for the CDR3 is TGTGCCAGCAGCCTTATGGAGGAGGAGGAAGCTTTCTTT. Its protein is CASSLMEEEEAFF.

A few counts support this clonotype. The CDR3 is CASSEGGEQYF. For the CDR3, the DNA is TGCGCCAGCAGTGAGGGAGGCGAGCAGTACTTC. The chain joins TRBV10-2 to TRBJ2-7; D possibly corresponds to TRBD2 (5 bases). Germline assignment: CDR1 WSHSY and CDR2 SAAADI. The CDR3 is 11 amino acids. V lost 2 bases and J 6 bases, leaving 5 bases between the germline ends.

The rearrangement joins TRBV12-3 or TRBV12-4 to TRBJ2-2; unclear D gene. This CDR3 has 13 amino acids. The V end was cut by 2 bases, the J end by 4 bases, with 5 bases between. Here the CDR3 DNA reads TGTGCCAGCAGTTTAACGAGCACCGGGGAGCTGTTTTTT. Amino acids: CASSLTSTGELFF.

The V and J genes are TRBV7-2 and TRBJ2-7; TRBD2 might be the D (6 bases). V lost 4 bases and J 1 base, leaving 17 bases between the germline ends. Germline-derived CDR1 and CDR2 are SGHTA and FQGNSA. The CDR3 consists of 16 residues. CDR3 loop: CASSSPEGLWSYEQYF. CDR3 in DNA: TGTGCCAGCAGCTCCCCGGAGGGTCTTTGGTCCTACGAGCAGTACTTC. Supplemented by reference TRBV7-2 and TRBJ2-7, the full variable domain reads GAGVSQSPSNKVTEKGKDVELRCDPISGHTALYWYRQSLGQGLEFLIYFQGNSAPDKSGLPSDRFSAERTGGSVSTLTIQRTQQEDSAVYLCASSSPEGLWSYEQYFGPGTRLTVT.